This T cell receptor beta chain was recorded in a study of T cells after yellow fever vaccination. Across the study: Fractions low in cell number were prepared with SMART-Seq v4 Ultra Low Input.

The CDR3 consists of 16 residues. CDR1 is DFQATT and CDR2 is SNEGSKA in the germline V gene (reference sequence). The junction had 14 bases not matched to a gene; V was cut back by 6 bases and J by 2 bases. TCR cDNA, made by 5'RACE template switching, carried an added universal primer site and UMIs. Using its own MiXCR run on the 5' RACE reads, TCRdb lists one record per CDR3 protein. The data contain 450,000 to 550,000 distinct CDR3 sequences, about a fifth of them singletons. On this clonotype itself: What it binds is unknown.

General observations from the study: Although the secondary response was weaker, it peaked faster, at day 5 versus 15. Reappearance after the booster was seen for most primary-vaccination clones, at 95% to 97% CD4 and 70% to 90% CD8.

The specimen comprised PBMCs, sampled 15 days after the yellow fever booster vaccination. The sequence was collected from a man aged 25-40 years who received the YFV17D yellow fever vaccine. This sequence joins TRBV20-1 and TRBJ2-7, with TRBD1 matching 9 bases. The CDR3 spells CSASGTGTTLTYEQYF. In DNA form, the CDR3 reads TGCAGTGCCTCCGGGACAGGGACGACCCTAACCTACGAGCAGTACTTC.